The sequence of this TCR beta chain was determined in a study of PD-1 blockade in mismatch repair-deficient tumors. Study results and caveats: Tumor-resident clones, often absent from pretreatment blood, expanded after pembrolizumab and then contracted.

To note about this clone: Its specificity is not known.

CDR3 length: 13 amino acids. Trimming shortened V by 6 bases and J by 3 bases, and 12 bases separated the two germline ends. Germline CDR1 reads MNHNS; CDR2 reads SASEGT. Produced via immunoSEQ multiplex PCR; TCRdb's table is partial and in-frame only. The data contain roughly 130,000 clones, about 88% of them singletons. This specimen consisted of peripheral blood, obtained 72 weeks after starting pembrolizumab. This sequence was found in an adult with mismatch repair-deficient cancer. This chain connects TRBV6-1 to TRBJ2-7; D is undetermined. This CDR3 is CASRPGPSYEQYF. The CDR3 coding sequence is TGTGCCAGCAGACCCGGACCGAGCTACGAGCAGTACTTC.